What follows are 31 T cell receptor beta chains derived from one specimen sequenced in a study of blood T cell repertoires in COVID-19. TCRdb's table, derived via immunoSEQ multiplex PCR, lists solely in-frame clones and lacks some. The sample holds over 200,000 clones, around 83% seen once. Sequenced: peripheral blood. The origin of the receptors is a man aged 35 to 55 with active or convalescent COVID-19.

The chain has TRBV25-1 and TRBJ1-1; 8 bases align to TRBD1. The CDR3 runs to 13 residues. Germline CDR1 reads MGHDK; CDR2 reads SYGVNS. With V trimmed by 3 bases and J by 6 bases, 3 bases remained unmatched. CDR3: CASSDDRGSEAFF. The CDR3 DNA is TGTGCCAGCAGTGATGACAGGGGCTCTGAAGCTTTCTTT.

The CDR3: CASSDTSQGFEKLFF. The CDR3 nucleotides are TGTGCCAGCAGTGACACCTCCCAGGGTTTTGAAAAACTGTTTTTT. This sequence joins TRBV6-4 and TRBJ1-4; D possibly corresponds to TRBD1 (5 bases). The CDR3 sequence is 15 residues long. Germline CDR1 MRHNA, CDR2 SNTAGT. V was trimmed by 2 bases and J by 7 bases, leaving 14 bases between them.

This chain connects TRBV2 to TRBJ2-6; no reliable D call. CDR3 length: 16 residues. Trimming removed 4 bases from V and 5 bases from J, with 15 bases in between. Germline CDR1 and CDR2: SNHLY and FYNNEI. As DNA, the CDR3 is TGTGCCAGCAGTGGGATTGGGCAACTCCGGGCCAACGTCCTGACTTTC. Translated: CASSGIGQLRANVLTF.

CDR3 nucleotides: TGTGCCAGCTCATCACTAGCGGGAGATACGTTCTTC. This translates into CASSSLAGDTFF. The chain uses TRBV18 and TRBJ2-1; TRBD2 matches at 11 bases. V shed 5 bases, J shed 15 bases, and the junction held 6 bases outside the gene matches. The CDR3 loop spans 12 amino acids. Germline V lookup: CDR1 KGHSH, CDR2 LQKENI. Complete variable domain (other parts from reference TRBV18 and TRBJ2-1): NAGVMQNPRHLVRRRGQEARLRCSPMKGHSHVYWYRQLPEEGLKFMVYLQKENIIDESGMPKERFSAEFPKEGPSILRIQQVVRGDSAAYFCASSSLAGDTFFGPGTRLTVL.

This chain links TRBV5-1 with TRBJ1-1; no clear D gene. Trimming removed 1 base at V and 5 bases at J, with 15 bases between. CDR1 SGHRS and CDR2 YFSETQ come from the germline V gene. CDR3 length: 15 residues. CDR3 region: CASSLTRVSRTEAFF. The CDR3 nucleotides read TGCGCCAGCAGCTTGACTCGGGTGTCGAGGACTGAAGCTTTCTTT. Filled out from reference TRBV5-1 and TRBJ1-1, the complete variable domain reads KAGVTQTPRYLIKTRGQQVTLSCSPISGHRSVSWYQQTPGQGLQFLFEYFSETQRNKGNFPGRFSGRQFSNSRSEMNVSTLELGDSALYLCASSLTRVSRTEAFFGQGTRLTVV.

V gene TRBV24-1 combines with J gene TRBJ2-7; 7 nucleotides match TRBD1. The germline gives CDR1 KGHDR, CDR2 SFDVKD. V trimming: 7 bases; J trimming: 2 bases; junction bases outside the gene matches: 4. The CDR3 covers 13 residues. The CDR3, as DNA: TGTGCCACCAGCCGGGACAGCCCCTACGAGCAGTACTTC. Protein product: CATSRDSPYEQYF.

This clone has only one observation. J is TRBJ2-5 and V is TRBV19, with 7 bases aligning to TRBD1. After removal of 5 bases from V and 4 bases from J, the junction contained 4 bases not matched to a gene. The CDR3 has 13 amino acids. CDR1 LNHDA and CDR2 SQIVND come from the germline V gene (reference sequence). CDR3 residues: CASSVNRGETQYF. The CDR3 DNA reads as TGTGCCAGTAGTGTAAACAGGGGAGAGACCCAGTACTTC. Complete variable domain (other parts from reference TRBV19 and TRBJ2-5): DGGITQSPKYLFRKEGQNVTLSCEQNLNHDAMYWYRQDPGQGLRLIYYSQIVNDFQKGDIAEGYSVSREKKESFPLTVTSAQKNPTAFYLCASSVNRGETQYFGPGTRLLVL.

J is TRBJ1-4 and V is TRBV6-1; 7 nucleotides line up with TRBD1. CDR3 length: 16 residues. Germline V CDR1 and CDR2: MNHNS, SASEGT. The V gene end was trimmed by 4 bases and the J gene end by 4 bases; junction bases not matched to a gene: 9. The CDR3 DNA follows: TGTGCCAGCAGTGGAGCGGGACAGTCGGTTAATGAAAAACTGTTTTTT. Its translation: CASSGAGQSVNEKLFF.

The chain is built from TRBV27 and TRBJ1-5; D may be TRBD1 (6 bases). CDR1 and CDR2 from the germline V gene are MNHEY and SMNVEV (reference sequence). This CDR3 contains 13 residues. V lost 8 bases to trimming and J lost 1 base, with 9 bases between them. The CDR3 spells CASGRGSNQPQHF. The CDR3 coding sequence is TGTGCCAGCGGGAGGGGGAGCAATCAGCCCCAGCATTTT.

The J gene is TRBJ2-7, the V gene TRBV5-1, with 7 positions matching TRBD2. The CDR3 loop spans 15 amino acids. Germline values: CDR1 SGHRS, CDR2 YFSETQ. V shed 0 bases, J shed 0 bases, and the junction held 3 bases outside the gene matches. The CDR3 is CASSLEASGSYEQYF. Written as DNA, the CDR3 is TGCGCCAGCAGCTTGGAGGCTAGCGGCTCCTACGAGCAGTACTTC. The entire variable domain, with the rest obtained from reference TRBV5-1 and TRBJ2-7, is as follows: KAGVTQTPRYLIKTRGQQVTLSCSPISGHRSVSWYQQTPGQGLQFLFEYFSETQRNKGNFPGRFSGRQFSNSRSEMNVSTLELGDSALYLCASSLEASGSYEQYFGPGTRLTVT.

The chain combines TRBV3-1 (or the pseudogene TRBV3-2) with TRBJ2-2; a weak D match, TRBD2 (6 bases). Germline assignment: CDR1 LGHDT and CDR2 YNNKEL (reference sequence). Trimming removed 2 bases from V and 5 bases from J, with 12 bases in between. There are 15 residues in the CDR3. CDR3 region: CASSQRLGKTGELFF. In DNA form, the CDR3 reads TGTGCCAGCAGCCAAAGACTAGGGAAGACCGGGGAGCTGTTTTTT.

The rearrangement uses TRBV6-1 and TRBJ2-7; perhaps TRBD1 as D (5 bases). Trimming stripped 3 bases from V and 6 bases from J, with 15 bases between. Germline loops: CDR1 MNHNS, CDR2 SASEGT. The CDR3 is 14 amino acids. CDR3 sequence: CASSDTRPRVEQYF. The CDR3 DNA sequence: TGTGCCAGCAGTGATACACGCCCCAGGGTCGAGCAGTACTTC.

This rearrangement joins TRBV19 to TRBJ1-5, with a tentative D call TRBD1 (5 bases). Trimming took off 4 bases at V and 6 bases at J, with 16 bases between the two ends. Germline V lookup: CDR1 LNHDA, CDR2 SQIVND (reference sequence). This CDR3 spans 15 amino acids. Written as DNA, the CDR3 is TGTGCCAGTAGTAACGGTGCAGGGTTGGGTCAGCCCCAGCATTTT. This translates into CASSNGAGLGQPQHF.

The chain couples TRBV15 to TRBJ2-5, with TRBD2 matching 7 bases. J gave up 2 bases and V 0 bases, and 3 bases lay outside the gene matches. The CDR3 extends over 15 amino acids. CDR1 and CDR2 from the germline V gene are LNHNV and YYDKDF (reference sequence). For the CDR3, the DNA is TGTGCCACCAGCAGAGATTGGGGGGGTCAAGAGACCCAGTACTTC. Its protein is CATSRDWGGQETQYF.

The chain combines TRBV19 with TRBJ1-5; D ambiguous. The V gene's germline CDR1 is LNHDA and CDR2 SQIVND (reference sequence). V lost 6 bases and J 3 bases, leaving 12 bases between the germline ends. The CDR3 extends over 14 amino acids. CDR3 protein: CASRGGQINQPQHF. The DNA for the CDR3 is TGTGCCAGTAGGGGTGGGCAGATCAATCAGCCCCAGCATTTT.

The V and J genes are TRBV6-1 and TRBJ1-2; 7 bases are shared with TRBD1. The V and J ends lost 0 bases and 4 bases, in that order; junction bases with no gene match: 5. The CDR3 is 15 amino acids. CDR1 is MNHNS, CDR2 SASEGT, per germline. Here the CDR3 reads CASSEAGGFRYGYTF. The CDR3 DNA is TGTGCCAGCAGTGAAGCAGGGGGCTTTCGCTATGGCTACACCTTC.

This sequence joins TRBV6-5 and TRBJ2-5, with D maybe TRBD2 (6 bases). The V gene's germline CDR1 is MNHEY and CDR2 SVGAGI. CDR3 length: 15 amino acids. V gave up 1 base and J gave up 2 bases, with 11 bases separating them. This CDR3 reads CASSYFYGGQETQYF. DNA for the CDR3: TGTGCCAGCAGTTACTTCTACGGGGGACAAGAGACCCAGTACTTC.

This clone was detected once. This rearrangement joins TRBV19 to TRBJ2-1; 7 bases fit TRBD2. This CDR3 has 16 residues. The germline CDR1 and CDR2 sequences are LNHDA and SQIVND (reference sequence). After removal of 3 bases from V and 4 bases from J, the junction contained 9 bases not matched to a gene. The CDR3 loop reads CASSIIPSGTYNEQFF. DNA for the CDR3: TGTGCCAGTAGTATTATCCCCAGCGGGACTTACAATGAGCAGTTCTTC.

The CDR3 loop reads CASSPRGSNQPQHF. The CDR3 DNA reads TGTGCCAGCAGTCCTCGGGGAAGCAATCAGCCCCAGCATTTT. The gene calls are TRBV6-5 and TRBJ1-5; D unclear. The length of the CDR3 is 14 residues. Germline values: CDR1 MNHEY, CDR2 SVGAGI. The germline V and J ends were trimmed by 5 bases and 1 base, with 9 bases remaining between them.

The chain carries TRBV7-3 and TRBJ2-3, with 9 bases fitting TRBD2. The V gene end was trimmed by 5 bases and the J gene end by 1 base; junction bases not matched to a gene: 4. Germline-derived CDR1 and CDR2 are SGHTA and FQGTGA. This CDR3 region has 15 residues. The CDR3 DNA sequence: TGTGCCAGCAGCCCAAGCGGGGGGCGCACAGATACGCAGTATTTT. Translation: CASSPSGGRTDTQYF.

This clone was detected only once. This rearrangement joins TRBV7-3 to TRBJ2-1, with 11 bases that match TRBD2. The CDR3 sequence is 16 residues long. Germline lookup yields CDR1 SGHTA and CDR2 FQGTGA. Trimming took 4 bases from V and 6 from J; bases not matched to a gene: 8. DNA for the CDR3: TGTGCCAGCAGCTCAAAACTAGCGGGAGCTCTCAATGAGCAGTTCTTC. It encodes CASSSKLAGALNEQFF.

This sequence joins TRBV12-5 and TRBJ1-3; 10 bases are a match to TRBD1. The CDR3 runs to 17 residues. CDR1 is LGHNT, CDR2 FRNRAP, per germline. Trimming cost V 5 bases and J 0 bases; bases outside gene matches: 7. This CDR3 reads CASGLGTGVYSGNTIYF. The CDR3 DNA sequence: TGTGCTAGTGGTCTCGGGACAGGGGTTTACTCTGGAAACACCATATATTTT.

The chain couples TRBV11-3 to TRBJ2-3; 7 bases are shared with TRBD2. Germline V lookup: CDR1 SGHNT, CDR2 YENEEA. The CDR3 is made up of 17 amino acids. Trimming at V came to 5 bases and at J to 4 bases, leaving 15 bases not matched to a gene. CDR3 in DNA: TGTGCCAGCAGCGTAATCTGGACTAGTCTCAACTCAGATACGCAGTATTTT. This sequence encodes CASSVIWTSLNSDTQYF.

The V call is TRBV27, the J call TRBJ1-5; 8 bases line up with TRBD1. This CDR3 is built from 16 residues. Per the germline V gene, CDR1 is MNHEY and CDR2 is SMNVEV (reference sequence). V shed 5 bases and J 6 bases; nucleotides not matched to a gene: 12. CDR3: CASSPQQGEVGQPQHF. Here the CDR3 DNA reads TGTGCCAGCAGTCCACAACAGGGGGAGGTGGGTCAGCCCCAGCATTTT.

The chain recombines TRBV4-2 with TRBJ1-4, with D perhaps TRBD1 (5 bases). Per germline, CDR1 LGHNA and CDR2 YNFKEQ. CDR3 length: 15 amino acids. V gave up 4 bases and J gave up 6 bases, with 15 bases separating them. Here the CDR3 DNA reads TGTGCCAGCAGCCTGGGACTGAGGGAGGATGAAAAACTGTTTTTT. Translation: CASSLGLREDEKLFF.

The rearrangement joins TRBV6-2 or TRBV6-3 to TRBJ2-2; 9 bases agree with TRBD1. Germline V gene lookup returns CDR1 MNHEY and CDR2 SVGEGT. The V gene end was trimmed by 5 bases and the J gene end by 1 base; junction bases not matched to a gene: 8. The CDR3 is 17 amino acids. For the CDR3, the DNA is TGTGCCAGCAGTCCCGGGACAGGGAGAGGGAACACCGGGGAGCTGTTTTTT. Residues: CASSPGTGRGNTGELFF.

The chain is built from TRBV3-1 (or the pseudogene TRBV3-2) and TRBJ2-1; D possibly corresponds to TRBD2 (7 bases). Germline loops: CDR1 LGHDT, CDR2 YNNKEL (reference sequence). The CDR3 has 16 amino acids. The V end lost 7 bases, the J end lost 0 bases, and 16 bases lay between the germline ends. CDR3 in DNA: TGTGCCAGCACCGGGATTAGGGGGGGCTCCTACAATGAGCAGTTCTTC. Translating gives CASTGIRGGSYNEQFF.

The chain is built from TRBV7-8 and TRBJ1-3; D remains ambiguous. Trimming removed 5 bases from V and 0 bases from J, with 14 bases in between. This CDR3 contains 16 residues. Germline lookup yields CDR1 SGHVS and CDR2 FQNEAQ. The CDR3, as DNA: TGTGCCAGCAGCCAGCCAACAGTGAGCTCTGGAAACACCATATATTTT. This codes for CASSQPTVSSGNTIYF.

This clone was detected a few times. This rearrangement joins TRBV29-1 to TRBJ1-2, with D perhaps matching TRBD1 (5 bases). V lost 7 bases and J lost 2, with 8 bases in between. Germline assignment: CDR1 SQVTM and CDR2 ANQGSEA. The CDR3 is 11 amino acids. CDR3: CSGQGNYGYTF. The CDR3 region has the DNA TGCAGCGGCCAGGGAAACTATGGCTACACCTTC. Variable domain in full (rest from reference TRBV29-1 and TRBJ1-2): SAVISQKPSRDICQRGTSLTIQCQVDSQVTMMFWYRQQPGQSLTLIATANQGSEATYESGFVIDKFPISRPNLTFSTLTVSNMSPEDSSIYLCSGQGNYGYTFGSGTRLTVV.

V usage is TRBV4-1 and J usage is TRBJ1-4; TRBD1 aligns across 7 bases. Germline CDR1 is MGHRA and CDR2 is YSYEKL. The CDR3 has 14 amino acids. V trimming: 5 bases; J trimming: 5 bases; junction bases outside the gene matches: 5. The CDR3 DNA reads TGCGCCAGCAGCTTAAGGACAGGAAATGAAAAACTGTTTTTT. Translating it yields CASSLRTGNEKLFF.

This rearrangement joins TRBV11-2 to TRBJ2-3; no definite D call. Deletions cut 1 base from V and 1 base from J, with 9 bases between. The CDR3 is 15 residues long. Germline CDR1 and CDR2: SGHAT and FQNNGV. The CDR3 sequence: CASSLGTLGTDTQYF. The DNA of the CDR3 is TGTGCCAGCAGCTTAGGAACCCTAGGCACAGATACGCAGTATTTT.